Ten or more counts support the clone carrying this T cell receptor beta chain. Its antigen is unknown. After removal of 5 bases from V and 2 bases from J, the junction contained 6 bases not matched to a gene. The CDR3 is 15 residues long. Germline V gives CDR1 PRHDT, CDR2 FYEKMQ (reference sequence). These data belong to a study of Graves' ophthalmopathy and Graves' hyperthyroidism. Study background: The study drew peripheral blood at initial diagnosis, before any treatment.

Study outcomes and limitations: Clonotypes were expanded in thyroid at above 0.001 frequency, and most also appeared in blood.

Ophthalmopathic donors had moderate-to-severe activity, CAS ≥3 and NOSPECS ≥4, with disease that had lasted under 3 months. The TCR beta CDR3 regions underwent amplification from RNA transcripts. Second-round multiplex PCR came after first-round RT-PCR with HTBI primers. Using its own MiXCR run on the multiplex PCR reads, TCRdb lists one record per CDR3 protein. The repertoire holds about 660,000 distinct CDR3 sequences, with about two fifths as singletons. The TCR sequence derives from an adult man with Graves' ophthalmopathy. The specimen was peripheral blood. The V and J genes are TRBV13 and TRBJ2-5; 9 bases line up with TRBD2. The CDR3 reads CASSTSREGQETQYF. The CDR3 coding sequence is TGTGCCAGCAGCACCTCGCGGGAGGGACAAGAGACCCAGTACTTC.